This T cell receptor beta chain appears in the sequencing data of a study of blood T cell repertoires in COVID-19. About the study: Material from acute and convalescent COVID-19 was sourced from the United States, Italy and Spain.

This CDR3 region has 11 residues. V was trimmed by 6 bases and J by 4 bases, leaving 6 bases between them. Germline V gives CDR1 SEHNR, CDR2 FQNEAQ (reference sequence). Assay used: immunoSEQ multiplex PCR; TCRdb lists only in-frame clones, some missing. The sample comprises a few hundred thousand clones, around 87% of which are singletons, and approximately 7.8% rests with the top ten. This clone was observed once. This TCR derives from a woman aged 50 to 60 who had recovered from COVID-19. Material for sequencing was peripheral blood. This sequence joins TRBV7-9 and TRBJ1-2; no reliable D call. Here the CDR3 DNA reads TGTGCCAGCAGTCCGGTCTATGGCTACACCTTC. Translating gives CASSPVYGYTF.